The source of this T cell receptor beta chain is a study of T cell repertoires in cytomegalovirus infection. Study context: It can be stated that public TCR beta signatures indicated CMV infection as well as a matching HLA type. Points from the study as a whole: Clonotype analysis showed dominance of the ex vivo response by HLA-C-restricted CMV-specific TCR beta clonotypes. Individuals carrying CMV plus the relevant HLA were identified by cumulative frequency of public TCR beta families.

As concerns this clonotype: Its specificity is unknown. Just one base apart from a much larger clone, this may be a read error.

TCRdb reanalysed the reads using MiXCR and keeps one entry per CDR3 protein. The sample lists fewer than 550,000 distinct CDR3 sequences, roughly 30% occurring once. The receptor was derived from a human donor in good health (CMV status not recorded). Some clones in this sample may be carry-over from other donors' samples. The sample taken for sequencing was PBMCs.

The chain's CDR3 is CASSWTPSGLSGMNTEDFF. The DNA of the CDR3 is TGTGCCAGCAGCTGGACCCCTTCGGGACTGAGTGGCATGAACACTGAAGATTTCTTT. This chain connects TRBV7-9 to TRBJ1-1; D possibly corresponds to TRBD1 (5 bases). CDR3 length: 19 amino acids. Germline values: CDR1 SEHNR, CDR2 FQNEAQ (reference sequence).